This T cell receptor (beta chain) was captured by sequencing in a study of blood T cells in healthy people across ages (dated by TCRdb to the mid-2010s). Notes on the research overall: In model experiments, roughly one uniquely barcoded TCR beta cDNA molecule per two T cells was captured by template switching. To avoid experimental bias, donors of different ages were spread randomly across the sequencing lanes. The donors were divided into four age groups: young (average around 16 years), middle-aged (under 40), aged (around 59) and long-lived (roughly 88). For two donors (one aged 18 to 30 and one aged 80 or older), the study analyzed two additional independent replicas of 1 million unique cDNA reads from the same blood draw. Using deep sequencing normalized with unique cDNA molecular identifiers, the study measured how TCR beta repertoire diversity changes with age. Overall results and qualifications from the work: As age increased, observed TCR beta diversity per million T cells dropped in a roughly linear way, and a significant reduction was already evident by age roughly 40. Estimates of total diversity based on one million sequenced T cells were considered lower bounds and underestimates. Compared with the aged group, the long-lived group had more naive CD4+ T cells, fewer expanded clones and increased TCR diversity, suggesting age selection. Observed TCR beta diversity correlated strongly with the percentage of naive T cells measured by flow cytometry. The CMV infection status of donors was not known, potentially confounding age-related changes in expanded clonotypes. Because profiling used bulk unsorted PBMCs, naive and antigen-experienced compartments could not be compared conclusively.

The library was prepared using 5' RACE. Sequencing was performed on an Illumina HiSeq 2500. The second PCR ran for roughly 7 to 11 cycles and used a J-beta primer mix along with a sample-barcoded 5' primer. A template-switch 5' adaptor carrying 12 random nucleotides introduced a unique molecular identifier onto each TCR beta cDNA molecule. Each sample yielded at least 2.5 million CDR3-containing paired-end reads. First-strand cDNA synthesis was performed from all RNA using the Mint cDNA synthesis kit, with priming by a TRBC-specific oligonucleotide. After uracil-DNA glycosylase treatment, a first 18-cycle PCR used universal primers M1SS and BC2_uni_R on all cDNA. The paper's data handling went like this. For normalization, 1 million high-quality reads, each with a distinct molecular identifier, were randomly selected from each sample. Reads with shared molecular identifiers were discarded instead of being binned into consensus sequences. MiTCR, with a Q25 quality threshold and the strictest error-elimination algorithm, was used for CDR3 identification, clonotype clustering and error correction. A nonparametric unseen species model with Euler transformation was used to estimate a lower bound on total TCR beta diversity. TCRdb trimmed public reads at Q25 via fastp, called clones via MiXCR and kept in-frame beta chains. Each entry is one CDR3 protein sequence, shown with its most common DNA and genes. The V and J calls follow TCRdb's processing rather than the paper's. This sample comprises 800,000 or so distinct CDR3 sequences, roughly 60% of them detected only once. Roughly 26% of the sample is in the top ten clones.

The donors were roughly 40 Caucasian individuals from Russia, aged 6 to 90 years, who were systemically healthy. Each donor gave 8 to 10 milliliters of peripheral blood, drawn into EDTA-treated Vacutainer tubes. Ficoll-Paque density-gradient centrifugation was used to isolate PBMCs, with at least 7 million obtained per sample. Trizol reagent was used to extract total RNA from PBMCs, with at least 5.5 micrograms per sample. Naive CD45RAhigh/CD27high T cell percentages were measured by flow cytometry on a PBMC aliquot from every donor. Cut back by 7 bases and 5 bases, the V and J ends lie 18 bases apart. Including cysteine and phenylalanine, the CDR3 has 15 amino acids. Only the CDR3 region is kept as DNA, spanning 45 bases read in frame from base 1. As concerns this clonotype: What this receptor recognizes is not known. Per-nucleotide qualities are absent, and no much larger clonotype sits a single base away.

The sample was blood. Recombination joined TRBV12-3 or TRBV12-4 with TRBJ2-1; possibly the D gene is TRBD2, per 7 matching bases. The receptor was isolated from a man aged 25-45 years in good health. At the DNA level, the sequence is TGTGCCAGCAAGTTGGGGGGGGCAAAAGACAATGAGCAGTTCTTC. This translates into CASKLGGAKDNEQFF.